Listed below are T cell receptor beta chains from one sample, sequenced in a study of blood T cell repertoires in COVID-19. The table came from immunoSEQ multiplex PCR; TCRdb's copy has only in-frame clones and leaves some out. The table has about 240,000 clones, roughly nine tenths seen once. The sample was peripheral blood. The receptors shown here come from a man in his fifties or sixties who had recovered from COVID-19. The CDR3 runs from the conserved cysteine through the conserved F or W. A D gene is named only where the DNA matches it firmly. Rows give clone size only sometimes, using once, few, many, or a class for an expanded clone.

j_call: TRBJ1-2
d_call: TRBD1
v_call: TRBV19
clone_size: -
cdr3_aa: CASREDRGLYGYTF
cdr3_nt: TGTGCCAGTAGGGAGGACAGGGGGCTCTATGGCTACACCTTC

j_call: TRBJ1-2
d_call: -
v_call: TRBV15
clone_size: -
cdr3_aa: CATSRDLGRGDNYGYTF
cdr3_nt: TGTGCCACCAGCAGAGATCTTGGCAGGGGAGATAACTATGGCTACACCTTC

j_call: TRBJ1-2
d_call: TRBD1
v_call: TRBV5-6
clone_size: -
cdr3_aa: CASTLDRRSNYGYTF
cdr3_nt: TGTGCCAGCACCTTGGACAGGAGATCTAACTATGGCTACACCTTC

j_call: TRBJ1-2
d_call: TRBD1
v_call: TRBV3-1/TRBV3-2
clone_size: -
cdr3_aa: CASSQNFGRDRGYGYTF
cdr3_nt: TGTGCCAGCAGCCAAAATTTTGGTCGGGACAGGGGTTATGGCTACACCTTC

j_call: TRBJ2-2
d_call: TRBD2
v_call: TRBV3-1/TRBV3-2
clone_size: -
cdr3_aa: CASSQGLAGGRTGELFF
cdr3_nt: TGTGCCAGCAGCCAAGGACTAGCGGGGGGGCGTACCGGGGAGCTGTTTTTT

j_call: TRBJ2-5
d_call: -
v_call: TRBV30
clone_size: -
cdr3_aa: CALETTNQETQYF
cdr3_nt: TGTGCCCTTGAGACTACCAACCAAGAGACCCAGTACTTC

j_call: TRBJ1-2
d_call: -
v_call: TRBV18
clone_size: -
cdr3_aa: CASSPTGDYGYTF
cdr3_nt: TGTGCCAGCTCACCAACCGGGGACTATGGCTACACCTTC

j_call: TRBJ1-4
d_call: -
v_call: TRBV5-1
clone_size: -
cdr3_aa: CASSWAASVDEKLFF
cdr3_nt: TGCGCCAGCAGCTGGGCCGCATCAGTGGATGAAAAACTGTTTTTT

j_call: TRBJ1-2
d_call: TRBD1
v_call: TRBV6-5
clone_size: once
cdr3_aa: CASSYTGGAGGYTF
cdr3_nt: TGTGCCAGCAGTTATACAGGGGGCGCTGGTGGCTACACCTTC

j_call: TRBJ1-1
d_call: TRBD1
v_call: TRBV19
clone_size: few
cdr3_aa: CASSLWTGFYNTEAFF
cdr3_nt: TGTGCCAGTAGTCTTTGGACAGGGTTTTACAACACTGAAGCTTTCTTT

j_call: TRBJ1-5
d_call: TRBD1
v_call: TRBV10-2
clone_size: -
cdr3_aa: CASSEPGTGNQPQHF
cdr3_nt: TGCGCCAGCAGTGAGCCGGGGACAGGCAATCAGCCCCAGCATTTT

j_call: TRBJ1-5
d_call: TRBD1
v_call: TRBV10-1
clone_size: once
cdr3_aa: CASQANTGGSNQPQHF
cdr3_nt: TGCGCCAGCCAGGCCAATACAGGGGGTAGCAATCAGCCCCAGCATTTT

j_call: TRBJ2-2
d_call: -
v_call: TRBV5-1
clone_size: -
cdr3_aa: CASSPQGPPGELFF
cdr3_nt: TGCGCCAGCAGCCCACAGGGTCCTCCCGGGGAGCTGTTTTTT

j_call: TRBJ2-7
d_call: -
v_call: TRBV5-5
clone_size: -
cdr3_aa: CASSKDTYSYEQYF
cdr3_nt: TGTGCCAGCAGCAAAGACACTTACTCCTACGAGCAGTACTTC

j_call: TRBJ1-2
d_call: -
v_call: TRBV20-1
clone_size: -
cdr3_aa: CSAGGSYGYTF
cdr3_nt: TGCAGTGCGGGGGGGTCCTATGGCTACACCTTC

j_call: TRBJ2-7
d_call: -
v_call: TRBV28
clone_size: -
cdr3_aa: CASREVGTYNEQYF
cdr3_nt: TGTGCCAGCAGGGAGGTGGGGACTTATAACGAGCAGTACTTC

j_call: TRBJ1-1
d_call: -
v_call: TRBV5-1
clone_size: -
cdr3_aa: CASSPGTGHTEAFF
cdr3_nt: TGCGCCAGCAGCCCAGGCACAGGGCACACTGAAGCTTTCTTT

j_call: TRBJ2-5
d_call: TRBD2
v_call: TRBV5-1
clone_size: few
cdr3_aa: CASSFQPTSLETQYF
cdr3_nt: TGCGCCAGCAGCTTTCAACCGACTAGCCTTGAGACCCAGTACTTC

j_call: TRBJ1-2
d_call: TRBD1
v_call: TRBV6-1
clone_size: -
cdr3_aa: CASSEAGTGDYGYTF
cdr3_nt: TGTGCCAGCAGTGAAGCCGGGACAGGGGACTATGGCTACACCTTC

j_call: TRBJ2-2
d_call: TRBD1
v_call: TRBV5-4
clone_size: -
cdr3_aa: CASSVQGAITGELFF
cdr3_nt: TGTGCCAGCAGCGTACAGGGGGCGATCACCGGGGAGCTGTTTTTT

j_call: TRBJ2-1
d_call: -
v_call: TRBV11-2
clone_size: -
cdr3_aa: CASSLDRTVYNEQFF
cdr3_nt: TGTGCCAGCAGCTTAGATCGGACAGTCTACAATGAGCAGTTCTTC

j_call: TRBJ2-5
d_call: TRBD1
v_call: TRBV24-1
clone_size: -
cdr3_aa: CATSDGQGNRETQYF
cdr3_nt: TGTGCCACCAGTGACGGACAGGGAAATAGGGAGACCCAGTACTTC

j_call: TRBJ1-4
d_call: -
v_call: TRBV15
clone_size: -
cdr3_aa: CATTTPRNINEKLFF
cdr3_nt: TGTGCCACCACCACACCTAGGAATATTAATGAAAAACTGTTTTTT

j_call: TRBJ2-1
d_call: TRBD2
v_call: TRBV7-2
clone_size: -
cdr3_aa: CASSQTEQRGRNSGQFF
cdr3_nt: TGTGCCAGCAGCCAGACAGAGCAGCGGGGTAGAAATTCGGGGCAGTTCTTC

j_call: TRBJ1-1
d_call: -
v_call: TRBV28
clone_size: -
cdr3_aa: CASNGAFF
cdr3_nt: TGTGCCAGCAACGGAGCTTTCTTT

j_call: TRBJ1-2
d_call: -
v_call: TRBV12-3/TRBV12-4
clone_size: -
cdr3_aa: CASGLLNYGYTF
cdr3_nt: TGTGCCTCGGGACTGCTAAACTATGGCTACACCTTC

j_call: TRBJ1-2
d_call: TRBD1
v_call: TRBV25-1
clone_size: -
cdr3_aa: CASSTTGGASYGYTF
cdr3_nt: TGTGCCAGCAGTACGACAGGGGGCGCATCCTATGGCTACACCTTC

j_call: TRBJ1-2
d_call: -
v_call: TRBV28
clone_size: -
cdr3_aa: CASSLLGPNYGYTF
cdr3_nt: TGTGCCAGCAGTTTACTGGGGCCTAACTATGGCTACACCTTC

j_call: TRBJ1-1
d_call: -
v_call: TRBV6-5
clone_size: -
cdr3_aa: CASSYSRANTEAFF
cdr3_nt: TGTGCCAGCAGTTATTCCAGGGCAAACACTGAAGCTTTCTTT

j_call: TRBJ1-1
d_call: -
v_call: TRBV4-1
clone_size: -
cdr3_aa: CASSQDGAGEAFF
cdr3_nt: TGCGCCAGCAGCCAAGATGGAGCGGGTGAAGCTTTCTTT

j_call: TRBJ1-2
d_call: TRBD1
v_call: TRBV3-1/TRBV3-2
clone_size: -
cdr3_aa: CASSQEGQPWGYTF
cdr3_nt: TGTGCCAGCAGCCAGGAGGGACAGCCCTGGGGCTACACCTTC

j_call: TRBJ2-3
d_call: TRBD2
v_call: TRBV7-9
clone_size: -
cdr3_aa: CASSFLAGDTQYF
cdr3_nt: TGTGCCAGCAGCTTTCTAGCGGGGGATACGCAGTATTTT

j_call: TRBJ2-3
d_call: -
v_call: TRBV7-8
clone_size: -
cdr3_aa: CASSSLHDTQYF
cdr3_nt: TGTGCCAGCAGCAGCCTTCACGATACGCAGTATTTT

j_call: TRBJ1-2
d_call: -
v_call: TRBV5-1
clone_size: -
cdr3_aa: CASSLLGRGVNGYTF
cdr3_nt: TGCGCCAGCAGCTTGCTCGGGCGGGGAGTGAATGGCTACACCTTC

j_call: TRBJ2-1
d_call: TRBD2
v_call: TRBV30
clone_size: -
cdr3_aa: CAWSVRRAGAPSSYNEQFF
cdr3_nt: TGTGCCTGGAGTGTACGGAGAGCGGGGGCCCCCAGCTCCTACAATGAGCAGTTCTTC

j_call: TRBJ1-3
d_call: TRBD1
v_call: TRBV7-2
clone_size: -
cdr3_aa: CASSLGQGDTIYF
cdr3_nt: TGTGCCAGCAGCTTAGGACAGGGTGACACCATATATTTT

j_call: TRBJ2-3
d_call: TRBD2
v_call: TRBV5-1
clone_size: -
cdr3_aa: CASSASSGGYTDTQYF
cdr3_nt: TGCGCCAGCAGCGCCTCTAGCGGGGGGTACACAGATACGCAGTATTTT